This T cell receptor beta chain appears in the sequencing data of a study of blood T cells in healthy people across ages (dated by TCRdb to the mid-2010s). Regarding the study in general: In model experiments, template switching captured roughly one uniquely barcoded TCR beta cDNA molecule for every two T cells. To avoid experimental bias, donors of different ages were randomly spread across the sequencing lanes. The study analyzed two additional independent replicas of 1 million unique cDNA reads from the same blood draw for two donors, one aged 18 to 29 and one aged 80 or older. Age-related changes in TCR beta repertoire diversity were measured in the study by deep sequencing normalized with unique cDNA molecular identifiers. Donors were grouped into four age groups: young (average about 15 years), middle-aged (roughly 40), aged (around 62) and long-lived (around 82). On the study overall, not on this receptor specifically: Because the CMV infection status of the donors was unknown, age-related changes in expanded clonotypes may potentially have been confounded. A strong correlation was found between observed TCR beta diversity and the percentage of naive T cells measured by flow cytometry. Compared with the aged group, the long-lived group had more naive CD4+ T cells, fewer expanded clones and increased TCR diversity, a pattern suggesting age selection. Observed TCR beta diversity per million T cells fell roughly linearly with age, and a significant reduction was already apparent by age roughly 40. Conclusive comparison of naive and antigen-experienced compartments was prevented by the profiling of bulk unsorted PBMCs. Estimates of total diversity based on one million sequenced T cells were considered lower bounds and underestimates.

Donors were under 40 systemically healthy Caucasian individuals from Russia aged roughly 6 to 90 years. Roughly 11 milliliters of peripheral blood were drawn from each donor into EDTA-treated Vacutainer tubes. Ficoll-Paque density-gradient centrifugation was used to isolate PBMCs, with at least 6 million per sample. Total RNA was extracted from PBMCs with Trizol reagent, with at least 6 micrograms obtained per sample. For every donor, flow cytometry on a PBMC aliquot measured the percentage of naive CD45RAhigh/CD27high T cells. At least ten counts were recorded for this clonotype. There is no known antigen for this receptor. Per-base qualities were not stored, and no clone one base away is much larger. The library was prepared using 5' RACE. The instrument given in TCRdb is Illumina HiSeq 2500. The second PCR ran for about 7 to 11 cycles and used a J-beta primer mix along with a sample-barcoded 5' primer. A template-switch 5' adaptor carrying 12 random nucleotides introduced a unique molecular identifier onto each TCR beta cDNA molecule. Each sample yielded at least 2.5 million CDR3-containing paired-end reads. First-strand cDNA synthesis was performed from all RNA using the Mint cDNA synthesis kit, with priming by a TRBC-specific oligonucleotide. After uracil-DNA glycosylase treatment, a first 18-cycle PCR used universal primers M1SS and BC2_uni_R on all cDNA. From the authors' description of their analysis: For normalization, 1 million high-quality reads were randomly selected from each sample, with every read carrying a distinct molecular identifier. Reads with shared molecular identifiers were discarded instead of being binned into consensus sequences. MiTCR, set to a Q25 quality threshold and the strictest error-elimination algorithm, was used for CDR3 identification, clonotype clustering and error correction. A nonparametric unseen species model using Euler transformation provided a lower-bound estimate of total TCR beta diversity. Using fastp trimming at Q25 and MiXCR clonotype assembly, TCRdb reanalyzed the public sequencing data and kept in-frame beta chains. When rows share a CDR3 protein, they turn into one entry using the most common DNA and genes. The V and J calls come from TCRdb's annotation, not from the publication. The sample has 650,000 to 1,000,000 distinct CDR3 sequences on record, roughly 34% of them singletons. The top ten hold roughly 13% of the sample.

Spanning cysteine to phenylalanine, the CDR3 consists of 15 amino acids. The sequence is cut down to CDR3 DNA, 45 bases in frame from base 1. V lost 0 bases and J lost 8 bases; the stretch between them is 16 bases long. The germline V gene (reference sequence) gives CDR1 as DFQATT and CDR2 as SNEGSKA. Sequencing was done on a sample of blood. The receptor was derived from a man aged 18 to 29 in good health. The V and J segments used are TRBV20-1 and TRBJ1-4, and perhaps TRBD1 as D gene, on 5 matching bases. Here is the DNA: TGCAGTGCTAGAGATCATATGAGGGGACGGGAAAAACTGTTTTTT. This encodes CSARDHMRGREKLFF.